The 28 T cell receptor beta chains below were found in one sample sequenced in a study of cytomegalovirus exposure and HLA in healthy donors. Vbeta (60) and Jbeta (13) primers were used in the PCR. TCRdb's table, derived via immunoSEQ multiplex PCR, lists solely in-frame clones and lacks some. The data show some 120,000 clones, with about a sixth seen just once and 2.5% to 3% held by the top ten. Sequencing was performed on PBMCs. Receptors originate from a female donor in good health and CMV-seropositive.

The CDR3 DNA follows: TGTGCCAGCAGCCCACAAACAGGGGGTTTAATGAACACTGAAGCTTTCTTT. It translates to CASSPQTGGLMNTEAFF. V gene TRBV5-4 combines with J gene TRBJ1-1; the match to TRBD1 covers 8 bases. Germline trimming cut 4 bases from V and 0 bases from J; bases unmatched to any gene: 11. This CDR3 comprises 17 residues. Looked up from germline, CDR1 is SGHNT and CDR2 is YYREEE (reference sequence).

The chain's CDR3 is CASSATSGRVVADTQYF. The CDR3 DNA is TGTGCCAGCAGCGCGACTAGCGGGAGGGTAGTCGCGGATACGCAGTATTTT. The chain links TRBV5-4 to TRBJ2-3, with 14 bases aligning to TRBD2. The CDR3 has 17 amino acids. The J segment lost 6 bases and the V segment lost 4 bases, leaving 10 bases of the junction unmatched. Germline V gene sequence: CDR1 SGHNT, CDR2 YYREEE (reference sequence).

This clone appeared a few times. The chain joins TRBV28 to TRBJ2-2; tentatively, D is TRBD1 (7 bases). Germline CDR1 MDHEN, CDR2 SYDVKM. V lost 5 bases, J lost 5 bases, and 18 bases lay in between. The CDR3 length is 16 residues. The CDR3 DNA sequence: TGTGCCAGCAGTACCGATGGCAGGGGGAGGACCGGGGAGCTGTTTTTT. Its translation: CASSTDGRGRTGELFF. The full variable domain, rest sourced from reference TRBV28 and TRBJ2-2, is DVKVTQSSRYLVKRTGEKVFLECVQDMDHENMFWYRQDPGLGLRLIYFSYDVKMKEKGDIPEGYSVSREKKERFSLILESASTNQTSMYLCASSTDGRGRTGELFFGEGSRLTVL.

This clone is medium-sized in the sample. This chain links TRBV5-1 with TRBJ1-5; D not resolved. V was clipped by 0 bases and J by 6 bases, with 10 bases between them. This CDR3 has 14 residues. Germline-derived CDR1 and CDR2 are SGHRS and YFSETQ. CDR3 DNA: TGCGCCAGCAGCTTGGACACAGAGGGTCAGCCCCAGCATTTT. Amino acid sequence: CASSLDTEGQPQHF.

This clone was observed a handful of times. CDR3 loop: CASRAGVQETQYF. The CDR3, as DNA: TGTGCCAGCAGAGCGGGGGTACAAGAGACCCAGTACTTC. The chain recombines TRBV28 with TRBJ2-5, with 8 bases that match TRBD2. Per germline, CDR1 MDHEN and CDR2 SYDVKM. Trimming took 6 bases from V and 2 from J; bases not matched to a gene: 2. CDR3 size: 13 residues.

V usage is TRBV27 and J usage is TRBJ2-7, with TRBD1 matching over 9 bases. The CDR3 runs 14 residues. V dropped 4 bases and J dropped 5; count of bases not matched to a gene: 6. In germline, CDR1 is MNHEY, CDR2 SMNVEV (reference sequence). The CDR3: CASSSNRDRDEQYF. CDR3 bases: TGTGCCAGCAGTTCAAACCGGGACAGGGACGAGCAGTACTTC.

The chain couples TRBV5-4 to TRBJ2-3, with 10 bases fitting TRBD2. CDR1 SGHNT and CDR2 YYREEE come from the germline V gene (reference sequence). The CDR3 spans 17 residues. The junction had 8 bases not matched to a gene; V was cut back by 0 bases and J by 4 bases. In DNA form, the CDR3 reads TGTGCCAGCAGCTTGGAGCCAGCGGGAGGGACGGCAGATACGCAGTATTTT. As protein: CASSLEPAGGTADTQYF.

This clone was detected only a few times. The chain couples TRBV4-1 to TRBJ2-5, with D perhaps matching TRBD1 (6 bases). The CDR3 has 14 amino acids. Trimming cost V 1 base and J 4 bases, with 10 bases left between them. Per germline, CDR1 MGHRA and CDR2 YSYEKL. CDR3 sequence: CASSQGQGIETQYF. CDR3 bases: TGCGCCAGCAGCCAAGGGCAGGGGATAGAGACCCAGTACTTC.

The J gene is TRBJ1-2, the V gene TRBV2, with TRBD1 identical over 9 bases. CDR3 length: 13 residues. The V gene end was trimmed by 6 bases and the J gene end by 7 bases; junction bases not matched to a gene: 6. CDR1 and CDR2 from the germline V gene are SNHLY and FYNNEI. The CDR3 DNA reads TGTGCCAGCAGCAGGACAGGGGAGAGTGGCTACACCTTC. Protein product: CASSRTGESGYTF.

The V gene is TRBV6-1, the J gene TRBJ1-5; the D gene is possibly TRBD1 (5 bases). The germline V gene has CDR1 MNHNS and CDR2 SASEGT. V lost 8 bases and J lost 7, with 21 bases in between. The CDR3 has 15 residues. The CDR3 loop reads CASLDNQGYNQPQHF. For the CDR3, the DNA is TGTGCCAGCTTAGATAACCAGGGTTACAACCAGCCCCAGCATTTT.

The chain couples TRBV7-9 to TRBJ2-2; D gene uncertain. CDR1 and CDR2 from the germline V gene are SEHNR and FQNEAQ (reference sequence). This CDR3 spans 14 amino acids. V was trimmed by 1 base and J by 1 base, leaving 4 bases between them. DNA for the CDR3: TGTGCCAGCAGCTTAGACAGGAACACCGGGGAGCTGTTTTTT. It specifies CASSLDRNTGELFF.

This clone was seen a handful of times. The CDR3 DNA follows: TGTGCCAGCAGCGTAGCCCAAAGGACTAGCGCTACCACAGATACGCAGTATTTT. Translation: CASSVAQRTSATTDTQYF. This chain connects TRBV9 to TRBJ2-3; 9 bases align to TRBD2. V trimming: 0 bases; J trimming: 2 bases; junction bases outside the gene matches: 10. The CDR3 is 18 residues long. Germline V CDR1 and CDR2: SGDLS, YYNGEE.

The chain joins TRBV5-1 to TRBJ2-2; a possible D gene is TRBD2 (5 bases). This CDR3 has 16 amino acids. The V end was cut by 0 bases, the J end by 5 bases, with 14 bases between. Germline V CDR1 and CDR2: SGHRS, YFSETQ. Written as DNA, the CDR3 is TGCGCCAGCAGCTTGGCCGCTGGAGGAGGTACCGGGGAGCTGTTTTTT. Translation gives CASSLAAGGGTGELFF. The variable domain in full, with the rest retrieved from reference TRBV5-1 and TRBJ2-2, is KAGVTQTPRYLIKTRGQQVTLSCSPISGHRSVSWYQQTPGQGLQFLFEYFSETQRNKGNFPGRFSGRQFSNSRSEMNVSTLELGDSALYLCASSLAAGGGTGELFFGEGSRLTVL.

V is TRBV6-4 and J is TRBJ1-1, with a weak D call TRBD1 (5 bases). The CDR3 is 14 residues long. With 6 bases removed from V and 3 bases from J, the gap between germline ends came to 14 bases. Germline CDR1 is MRHNA and CDR2 is SNTAGT. Here the CDR3 reads CASSPEIGDTEAFF. CDR3 in DNA: TGTGCCAGCAGCCCGGAAATAGGGGACACTGAAGCTTTCTTT.

The table lists this clone with a few counts. The V gene is TRBV9, the J gene TRBJ2-3, with TRBD1 as a possible D gene (5 bases). Per the germline V gene, CDR1 is SGDLS and CDR2 is YYNGEE. CDR3 size: 14 residues. Trimming shortened V by 4 bases and J by 2 bases, and 11 bases separated the two germline ends. CDR3 region: CASSPGSHTDTQYF. The CDR3 DNA sequence: TGTGCCAGCAGCCCAGGGTCGCACACAGATACGCAGTATTTT.

The CDR3 is CASSTAGAQGPQHF. As DNA, the CDR3 is TGTGCCAGTAGTACCGCAGGGGCCCAAGGGCCCCAGCATTTT. V is TRBV19 and J is TRBJ1-5; maybe TRBD1 (6 bases). The germline gives CDR1 LNHDA, CDR2 SQIVND (reference sequence). The CDR3 is 14 residues long. The V and J ends lost 4 bases and 9 bases respectively, with 16 bases between them.

This clone was observed a handful of times. The J gene is TRBJ2-5, the V gene TRBV30; TRBD2 aligns across 12 bases. The CDR3 length is 15 residues. The V gene end was trimmed by 4 bases and the J gene end by 5 bases; junction bases not matched to a gene: 8. CDR1 and CDR2 from the germline V gene are GTSNPN and SVGIG (reference sequence). DNA for the CDR3: TGTGCCTGGACTCTAGCGGGAGGGCCGGATGAGACCCAGTACTTC. This translates into CAWTLAGGPDETQYF.

This clone has a handful of counts. The J gene is TRBJ1-1, the V gene TRBV30; D is uncertain. The V gene lost 6 bases and the J gene lost 6 bases, with 8 bases spanning the gap. Germline V gives CDR1 GTSNPN, CDR2 SVGIG (reference sequence). The CDR3 is 10 residues long. CDR3 region: CACTQSEAFF. The CDR3 nucleotides read TGTGCCTGCACACAGTCTGAAGCTTTCTTT.

The chain recombines TRBV30 with TRBJ2-3; 12 nucleotides match TRBD2. With V trimmed by 4 bases and J by 1 base, 3 bases remained unmatched. The length of the CDR3 is 15 residues. Per the germline V gene, CDR1 is GTSNPN and CDR2 is SVGIG (reference sequence). CDR3 nucleotides: TGTGCCTGGACCCGACTAGCGGGGGGCACAGATACGCAGTATTTT. Protein product: CAWTRLAGGTDTQYF.

V and J are TRBV6-1 and TRBJ2-7; unclear D gene. The V and J ends lost 4 bases and 2 bases respectively, with 12 bases between them. In germline, CDR1 is MNHNS, CDR2 SASEGT. This CDR3 spans 14 amino acids. In DNA, the CDR3 is TGTGCCAGCAGTGCAGACTTGGCCGCCTACGAGCAGTACTTC. It translates to CASSADLAAYEQYF.

This clone was found a few times. The rearrangement links TRBV18 to TRBJ2-5; maybe TRBD1 (5 bases). The V end was cut by 0 bases, the J end by 7 bases, with 12 bases between. Germline values: CDR1 KGHSH, CDR2 LQKENI. The length of the CDR3 is 14 residues. The CDR3, as DNA: TGTGCCAGCTCACCACCGAGCACAGGTGTGACCCAGTACTTC. Protein sequence: CASSPPSTGVTQYF.

This clone was picked up a small number of times. The J gene is TRBJ1-4, the V gene TRBV5-4; TRBD1 agrees at 10 bases. This CDR3 comprises 15 residues. From germline, CDR1 is SGHNT and CDR2 YYREEE (reference sequence). J was trimmed by 5 bases and V by 4 bases; bases with no gene match: 5. Here the CDR3 reads CASSRAGQGNEKLFF. CDR3 in DNA: TGTGCCAGCAGCCGAGCGGGACAGGGGAATGAAAAACTGTTTTTT.

This clone occurred a few times. The chain employs TRBV5-1 and TRBJ2-4; 9 positions match TRBD2. Trimming removed 2 bases from V and 8 bases from J; junction bases left unmatched: 20. Germline V gives CDR1 SGHRS, CDR2 YFSETQ. This CDR3 is built from 19 residues. The CDR3: CASSFRPSGLAIEGYIQYF. The CDR3 nucleotides are TGCGCCAGCAGCTTTCGACCTTCCGGACTAGCGATAGAAGGGTACATTCAGTACTTC. Combining the CDR3 with reference TRBV5-1 and TRBJ2-4 gives the whole variable domain KAGVTQTPRYLIKTRGQQVTLSCSPISGHRSVSWYQQTPGQGLQFLFEYFSETQRNKGNFPGRFSGRQFSNSRSEMNVSTLELGDSALYLCASSFRPSGLAIEGYIQYFGAGTRLSVL.

As concerns this clone: The same CDR3 is also encoded by other DNA sequences in this sample. The chain employs TRBV11-2 and TRBJ1-5; D is ambiguous. This CDR3 comprises 13 residues. Trimming shortened V by 5 bases and J by 3 bases, and 8 bases separated the two germline ends. CDR1 SGHAT and CDR2 FQNNGV come from the germline V gene. The CDR3 DNA follows: TGTGCCAGCAGCCGACACGCCAATCAGCCCCAGCATTTT. This encodes CASSRHANQPQHF.

The table lists this clone with a few counts. The genes are TRBV18 and TRBJ2-1, with D perhaps TRBD1 (6 bases). CDR1 KGHSH and CDR2 LQKENI come from the germline V gene. Trimming removed 3 bases from V and 3 bases from J, with 15 bases in between. The CDR3 contains 16 residues. As DNA, the CDR3 is TGTGCCAGCTCACCGCCGGACAGCCTCCTCTACAATGAGCAGTTCTTC. It is translated as CASSPPDSLLYNEQFF.

This clone occurred a few times. The chain employs TRBV30 and TRBJ1-6; the D is unclear. The V gene lost 0 bases and the J gene lost 4 bases, with 7 bases spanning the gap. Germline CDR1 and CDR2: GTSNPN and SVGIG (reference sequence). The CDR3 has 14 residues. The CDR3, as DNA: TGTGCCTGGAGTGTGGGCCATTATAATTCACCCCTCCACTTT. Translation: CAWSVGHYNSPLHF.

This clone has more than one count but fewer than ten. The rearrangement uses TRBV5-1 and TRBJ2-6; no definite D call. CDR1 is SGHRS and CDR2 is YFSETQ in the germline V gene. Trimming shortened V by 3 bases and J by 0 bases, and 28 bases separated the two germline ends. This CDR3 region has 22 residues. CDR3 amino acids: CASSSPIPGSSEVSSGANVLTF. The CDR3 DNA follows: TGCGCCAGCAGCTCGCCCATACCCGGGTCGAGCGAGGTTAGCTCTGGGGCCAACGTCCTGACTTTC.

This clone has just a few counts. This chain links TRBV5-1 with TRBJ1-1, with a possible D match to TRBD1 (6 bases). The CDR3 covers 16 residues. Trimming took off 6 bases at V and 0 bases at J, with 18 bases between the two ends. CDR1 SGHRS and CDR2 YFSETQ come from the germline V gene. CDR3 sequence reads: CASTPNPQGLNTEAFF. Written as DNA, the CDR3 is TGCGCCAGCACCCCAAATCCACAGGGACTGAACACTGAAGCTTTCTTT.